Below are 28 T cell receptor beta chains sequenced from a single sample in a study of tumor-infiltrating lymphocytes in primary liver carcinoma. Germline DNA was also extracted, with blood RNA taken from unsorted whole blood. Total RNA amounting to around 530 ng was the source from which TCR beta cDNA was made with a constant-region primer. What produced the TCR beta libraries was three nested multiplex PCR rounds using slightly modified ARM-PCR. For roughly 10 cycles apiece, the opening two PCR rounds ran with TRBV1-TRBV30 forward primers and a C-beta reverse primer. TCRdb re-derived calls from the multiplex PCR reads in MiXCR, one entry per CDR3 protein. The sample includes around 330,000 distinct CDR3 sequences, nearly 60% of them seen just once. What was sequenced was peripheral blood. These receptor sequences come from a woman in her thirties with primary liver carcinoma and hepatitis B virus infection.

This chain uses TRBV29-1 with TRBJ1-1; tentative D call: TRBD1 (5 bases). The CDR3 runs to 14 residues. Trimming took 0 bases from V and 9 from J, leaving 17 bases between them. The germline CDR1 and CDR2 sequences are SQVTM and ANQGSEA. This CDR3 reads CSVEDLQLWGKAFF. In DNA form, the CDR3 reads TGCAGCGTTGAAGATCTTCAATTGTGGGGGAAAGCTTTCTTT.

J is TRBJ2-3 and V is TRBV4-3, with unresolved D. Trimming stripped 4 bases from V and 4 bases from J, with 15 bases between. The CDR3 runs 15 residues. CDR1 and CDR2 from the germline V gene are LGHNA and YSLEER. The chain's CDR3 is CASSLFLSMADTQYF. The CDR3 bases are TGCGCCAGCAGCCTCTTCCTAAGCATGGCAGATACGCAGTATTTT.

V and J are TRBV6-2 or TRBV6-3 and TRBJ1-5; D ambiguous. CDR1 and CDR2 (germline): MNHEY, SVGEGT. The CDR3 sequence is 14 residues long. CDR3 in DNA: TGTGTCACCGCACAAGGGCTTGCGCATCAGCCCCAGCATTTT. This sequence encodes CVTAQGLAHQPQHF.

The rearrangement uses TRBV11-2 and TRBJ1-1, with 10 nucleotides matching TRBD1. The CDR3 length is 15 residues. Germline CDR1 and CDR2: SGHAT and FQNNGV. After removal of 1 base from V and 7 bases from J, the junction contained 6 bases not matched to a gene. The CDR3 sequence: CASSLGSGTGVEAFF. The CDR3 DNA is TGTGCCAGCAGCTTAGGATCCGGGACAGGGGTTGAAGCTTTCTTT.

Notes on this clonotype: A much larger clone differs from this one at a single base, so this may be a read error. The J gene is TRBJ2-1, the V gene TRBV4-1; 8 nucleotides line up with TRBD2. Germline V lookup: CDR1 MGHRA, CDR2 YSYEKL. V shed 1 base, J shed 9 bases, and the junction held 20 bases outside the gene matches. CDR3 length: 19 amino acids. CDR3 residues: CASSQGLAGLLSSDIEQFF. CDR3 bases: TGCGCCAGCAGCCAAGGGCTAGCGGGTTTGTTAAGTTCTGACATTGAGCAGTTCTTC.

V gene TRBV6-5 combines with J gene TRBJ2-2; no clear D gene. The CDR3 length is 13 residues. The V gene lost 5 bases and the J gene lost 7 bases, with 11 bases spanning the gap. Germline V gene data show CDR1 as MNHEY and CDR2 as SVGAGI. The CDR3 loop reads CASSRITGGELFF. The CDR3 DNA reads as TGTGCCAGCAGTCGCATAACCGGCGGGGAGCTGTTTTTT.

A word on this clonotype: The junction departs from the called germline gene at one end, perhaps through a read error. This sequence joins TRBV11-2 and TRBJ2-7, with D uncertain. This CDR3 comprises 11 residues. Germline lookup yields CDR1 SGHAT and CDR2 FQNNGV. In DNA form, the CDR3 reads TGTGTCAGCAGCTACGAATACAAGCAGTACTTC. Encoded protein: CVSSYEYKQYF.

This clonotype occurred many times. This chain connects TRBV12-3 or TRBV12-4 to TRBJ2-7, with 11 positions matching TRBD2. V lost 5 bases, J lost 5 bases, and 2 bases stayed unmatched. The CDR3 is made up of 13 amino acids. The CDR3 nucleotides read TGTGCCAGCAGTCGACTAGCGGGGCACGAGCAGTACTTC. Protein: CASSRLAGHEQYF.

The rearrangement uses TRBV4-2 and TRBJ2-2; 7 nucleotides line up with TRBD2. CDR3 size: 15 residues. Germline values: CDR1 LGHNA, CDR2 YNFKEQ. V trimming: 11 bases; J trimming: 4 bases; junction bases outside the gene matches: 13. CDR3 in amino acids: CAGNQRLAATGELFF. CDR3 nucleotide sequence: TGTGCCGGCAACCAACGCCTAGCGGCCACCGGGGAGCTGTTTTTT.

The CDR3 region is CASEARPSDTQYF. The CDR3 coding sequence is TGTGCCAGCGAGGCCCGCCCCTCAGATACGCAGTATTTT. The V call is TRBV6-2 or TRBV6-3, the J call TRBJ2-3, with unresolved D. Germline CDR1 is MNHEY and CDR2 is SVGEGT. Trimming stripped 8 bases from V and 4 bases from J, with 13 bases between. The CDR3 is 13 residues long.

This clonotype showed up many times. V usage is TRBV29-1 and J usage is TRBJ2-5; 9 bases line up with TRBD2. Germline trimming cut 3 bases from V and 0 bases from J; bases unmatched to any gene: 2. The CDR3 consists of 14 residues. The germline V gene has CDR1 SQVTM and CDR2 ANQGSEA. CDR3 amino acids: CSVDSGRNQETQYF. DNA for the CDR3: TGCAGCGTTGATAGCGGGAGAAACCAAGAGACCCAGTACTTC.

Worth noting for this clonotype: It may be a read error: a sequence one base away is much more abundant. This chain links TRBV6-5 with TRBJ2-2; unclear D gene. Trimming took off 8 bases at V and 9 bases at J, with 13 bases between the two ends. Germline CDR1 reads MNHEY; CDR2 reads SVGAGI. The CDR3 length is 12 residues. CDR3 residues: CASWLRTWELFF. The DNA of the CDR3 is TGTGCCAGCTGGCTCAGGACCTGGGAGCTGTTTTTT.

On this clonotype: A read error may produce the germline difference seen at one junction end. The gene calls are TRBV5-6 and TRBJ2-2; D is perhaps TRBD1 or TRBD2 (5 bases each). Germline loops: CDR1 SGHDT, CDR2 YYEEEE. The CDR3 sequence is 15 residues long. The CDR3 sequence is CANNQGPLTDGELFF. CDR3 in DNA: TGCGCCAACAACCAGGGACCCCTTACGGACGGGGAGCTGTTTTTT.

As regards this clonotype: The junction does not match germline at one end; this may be a read error. This rearrangement joins TRBV6-2 or TRBV6-3 to TRBJ2-1; the D gene is possibly TRBD2 (5 bases). The germline V gene has CDR1 MNHEY and CDR2 SVGEGT. The CDR3 contains 16 residues. The DNA for the CDR3 is TGTGCCAGCATTTACCCCCGGCTAGCAGATTACAATGAGCAGTTCTTC. It codes for CASIYPRLADYNEQFF.

This clonotype was observed at least ten times. The genes are TRBV29-1 and TRBJ2-4; 7 bases agree with TRBD1. Looked up from germline, CDR1 is SQVTM and CDR2 is ANQGSEA. V lost 6 bases and J lost 4; bases outside the gene matches: 9. The CDR3 is 14 amino acids. The CDR3 nucleotides are TGCAGCGTCGCTTGGACAGGCGCTAAAAACATTCAGTACTTC. It encodes CSVAWTGAKNIQYF.

Details on this clonotype: A much larger clone sits a single nucleotide away, making a read error possible. The CDR3 DNA sequence: TGTGCCGGCAGCTTAATAAGCAATCAGCCCCAGCATTTT. Residues: CAGSLISNQPQHF. This chain links TRBV11-2 with TRBJ1-5; D is undetermined. Germline lookup yields CDR1 SGHAT and CDR2 FQNNGV. The CDR3 is made up of 13 amino acids.

As regards this clonotype: This may arise from a read error, as a much more abundant clone is one base away. This rearrangement joins TRBV6-1 to TRBJ1-1, with TRBD1 matching over 8 bases. Germline V gene data show CDR1 as MNHNS and CDR2 as SASEGT. This CDR3 has 13 residues. In nucleotides, the CDR3 is TGTGCCAGCACTCGCCCAGGGGGCACTGAAGCTATCTTT. Translated, it gives CASTRPGGTEAIF.

A note on this clonotype: This may be a read error: a much more frequent sequence differs by one nucleotide. The rearrangement joins TRBV6-6 to TRBJ2-5, with 8 bases that match TRBD2. CDR1 is MNHNY, CDR2 SVGAGI, per germline (reference sequence). The CDR3 spans 14 residues. After removal of 6 bases from V and 3 bases from J, the junction contained 6 bases not matched to a gene. CDR3 sequence: CASSDNGREETQYF. Written as DNA, the CDR3 is TGTGCCAGCAGCGATAACGGGAGGGAAGAGACCCAGTACTTC.

On this clonotype: This may be a read error: a much more frequent sequence differs by one nucleotide. J is TRBJ1-1 and V is TRBV4-3; tentatively, D is TRBD1 (5 bases). This CDR3 is built from 15 residues. CDR1 and CDR2 from the germline V gene are LGHNA and YSLEER. The CDR3 nucleotides are TGCGCCAGCAACCAAGCCCCAGACAGCAACACTGAAGCTTTCTTT. This sequence encodes CASNQAPDSNTEAFF.

A note on this clonotype: The junction does not match germline at one end; this may be a read error. The J gene is TRBJ2-7, the V gene TRBV12-3 or TRBV12-4; TRBD1 might be the D (6 bases). This CDR3 has 14 residues. The CDR3 loop reads CASSVDRSSYEQCF. The CDR3 nucleotides are TGTGCCAGCAGCGTAGACAGGTCCTCCTACGAGCAGTGCTTC.

Concerning this clonotype itself: A much bigger clone sits one base away, suggesting this may be a read error. The rearrangement links TRBV29-1 to TRBJ2-3; 7 bases line up with TRBD1. The germline V gene has CDR1 SQVTM and CDR2 ANQGSEA. This CDR3 has 14 residues. V dropped 6 bases and J dropped 5; count of bases not matched to a gene: 11. CDR3 bases: TGCAGCGTCCGAGACACAGGGGTCGGAGATACGCAGTATTTT. Protein product: CSVRDTGVGDTQYF.

The table lists this clonotype with a few counts. A single base separates this from a much larger clone, so it may be a read error. The CDR3 bases are TGTGCCATCTCGGCGGGAGGCCCCGGCGCAGATACGCAGTATTTT. Encoded protein: CAISAGGPGADTQYF. The V call is TRBV11-2, the J call TRBJ2-3; 8 nucleotides agree with TRBD2. The V and J ends lost 10 bases and 4 bases, in that order; junction bases with no gene match: 13. CDR3 length: 15 amino acids. Germline-derived CDR1 and CDR2 are SGHAT and FQNNGV. Combining the CDR3 with reference TRBV11-2 and TRBJ2-3 gives the whole variable domain EAGVAQSPRYKIIEKRQSVAFWCNPISGHATLYWYQQILGQGPKLLIQFQNNGVVDDSQLPKDRFSAERLKGVDSTLKIQPAKLEDSAVYLCAISAGGPGADTQYFGPGTRLTVL.

Ten or more counts support this clonotype. The chain couples TRBV12-3 or TRBV12-4 to TRBJ2-6, with TRBD1 matching over 8 bases. V lost 6 bases and J lost 10; bases outside the gene matches: 2. The CDR3 extends over 12 amino acids. CDR3 nucleotides: TGTGCCAGCAGCGGACAGGGAAACGTCCTGACTTTC. Protein sequence: CASSGQGNVLTF.

This clonotype was recorded many times. The chain has TRBV12-3 or TRBV12-4 and TRBJ2-1; TRBD2 aligns across 11 bases. CDR3 length: 15 residues. V was pared by 3 bases and J by 5 bases, with 3 bases of the junction left unmatched. CDR3 loop: CASSLFSGGDNEQFF. The CDR3 region has the DNA TGTGCCAGCAGTTTGTTTAGCGGGGGGGACAATGAGCAGTTCTTC.

This clonotype showed up just a few times. This sequence joins TRBV28 and TRBJ1-2, with a tentative D call TRBD1 (6 bases). Trimming took 3 bases from V and 9 from J, leaving 14 bases between them. CDR1 and CDR2 (germline): MDHEN, SYDVKM. The CDR3 runs 13 residues. In DNA form, the CDR3 reads TGTGCCAGCAGTTTTAACAGGGAAAACCGCTACACCTTC. Amino acids: CASSFNRENRYTF.

This clonotype was observed a handful of times. This chain joins TRBV24-1 and TRBJ2-1; 7 nucleotides line up with TRBD2. V lost 3 bases and J lost 7; bases outside the gene matches: 8. The CDR3 loop spans 15 amino acids. Germline V gives CDR1 KGHDR, CDR2 SFDVKD. The CDR3 protein is CATSDLQRESNEQFF. DNA for the CDR3: TGTGCCACCAGTGATCTGCAGCGGGAAAGTAATGAGCAGTTCTTC.

The chain has TRBV7-3 and TRBJ2-7, with unresolved D. CDR3 length: 15 amino acids. The germline V gene has CDR1 SGHTA and CDR2 FQGTGA. V was clipped by 5 bases and J by 3 bases, with 17 bases between them. The CDR3 region is CASSPYDGPYYEQYF. The CDR3 DNA follows: TGTGCCAGCAGCCCCTATGATGGACCCTACTACGAGCAGTACTTC.

With regard to this clonotype: This could be a read error, since a much larger clone is one nucleotide away. The chain carries TRBV12-3 or TRBV12-4 and TRBJ2-1; D not resolved. CDR3 size: 12 residues. Deletions cut 3 bases from V and 6 bases from J, with 6 bases between. CDR3 sequence reads: CASSFPFNEQFF. The CDR3 DNA sequence: TGTGCCAGCAGTTTCCCTTTCAATGAGCAGTTCTTC.